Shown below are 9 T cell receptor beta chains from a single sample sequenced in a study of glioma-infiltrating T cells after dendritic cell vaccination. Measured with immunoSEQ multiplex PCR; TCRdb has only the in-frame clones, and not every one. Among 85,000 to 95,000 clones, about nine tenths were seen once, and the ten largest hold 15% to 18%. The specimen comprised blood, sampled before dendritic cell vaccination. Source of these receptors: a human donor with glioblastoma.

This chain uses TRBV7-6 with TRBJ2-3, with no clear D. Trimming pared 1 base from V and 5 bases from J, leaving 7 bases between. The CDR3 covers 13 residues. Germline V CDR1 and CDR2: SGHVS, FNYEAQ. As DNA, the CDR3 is TGTGCCAGCAGCTTAGTACGGAGAGATACGCAGTATTTT. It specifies CASSLVRRDTQYF.

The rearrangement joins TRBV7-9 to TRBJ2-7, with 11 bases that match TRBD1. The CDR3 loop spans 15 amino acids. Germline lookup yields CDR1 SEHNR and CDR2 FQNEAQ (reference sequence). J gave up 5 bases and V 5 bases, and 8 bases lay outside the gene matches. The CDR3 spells CASSLDRTGGNEQYF. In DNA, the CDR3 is TGTGCCAGCAGCCTTGACAGGACAGGGGGCAACGAGCAGTACTTC. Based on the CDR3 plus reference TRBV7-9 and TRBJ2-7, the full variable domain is DTGVSQNPRHKITKRGQNVTFRCDPISEHNRLYWYRQTLGQGPEFLTYFQNEAQLEKSRLLSDRFSAERPKGSFSTLEIQRTEQGDSAMYLCASSLDRTGGNEQYFGPGTRLTVT.

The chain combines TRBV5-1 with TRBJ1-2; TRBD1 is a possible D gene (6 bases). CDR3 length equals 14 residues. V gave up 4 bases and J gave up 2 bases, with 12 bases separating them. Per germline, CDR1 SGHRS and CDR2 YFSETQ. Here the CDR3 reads CASSTRQANYGYTF. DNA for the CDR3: TGCGCCAGCAGCACTAGACAGGCAAACTATGGCTACACCTTC. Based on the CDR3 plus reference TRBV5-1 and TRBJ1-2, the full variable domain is KAGVTQTPRYLIKTRGQQVTLSCSPISGHRSVSWYQQTPGQGLQFLFEYFSETQRNKGNFPGRFSGRQFSNSRSEMNVSTLELGDSALYLCASSTRQANYGYTFGSGTRLTVV.

The CDR3 DNA sequence: TGTGCCAGCCAAAATATGGTCGGGGAGTACGAGCAGTACTTC. Protein: CASQNMVGEYEQYF. V gene TRBV18 combines with J gene TRBJ2-7; D might be TRBD2 (5 bases). V lost 8 bases and J lost 4, with 18 bases in between. The CDR3 spans 14 residues. In germline, CDR1 is KGHSH, CDR2 LQKENI.

CDR3 residues: CASRWTSGKETQYF. The CDR3 coding sequence is TGTGCCAGCAGGTGGACTAGCGGGAAAGAGACCCAGTACTTC. The chain couples TRBV27 to TRBJ2-5; 12 bases fit TRBD2. V shed 6 bases and J 3 bases; nucleotides not matched to a gene: 2. This CDR3 has 14 amino acids. Looked up from germline, CDR1 is MNHEY and CDR2 is SMNVEV (reference sequence).

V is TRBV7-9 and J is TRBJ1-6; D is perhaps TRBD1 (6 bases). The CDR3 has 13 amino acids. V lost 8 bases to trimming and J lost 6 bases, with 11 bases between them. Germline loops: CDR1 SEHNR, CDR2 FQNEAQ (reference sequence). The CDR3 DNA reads TGTGCCAGCGAGGGGGGGCGTAATTCACCCCTCCACTTT. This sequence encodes CASEGGRNSPLHF.

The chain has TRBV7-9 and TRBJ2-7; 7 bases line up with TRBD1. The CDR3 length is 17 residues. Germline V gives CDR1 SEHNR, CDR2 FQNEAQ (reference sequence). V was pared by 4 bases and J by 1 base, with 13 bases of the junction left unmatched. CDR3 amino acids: CASSWGWTGEESYEQYF. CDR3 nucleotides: TGTGCCAGCAGCTGGGGATGGACAGGTGAGGAATCCTACGAGCAGTACTTC.

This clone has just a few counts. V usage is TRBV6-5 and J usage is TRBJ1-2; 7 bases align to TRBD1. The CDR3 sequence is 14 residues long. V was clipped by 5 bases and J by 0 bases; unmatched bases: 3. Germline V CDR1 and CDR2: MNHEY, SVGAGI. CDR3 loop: CASSVTGANYGYTF. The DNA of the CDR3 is TGTGCCAGCAGTGTAACAGGGGCTAACTATGGCTACACCTTC.

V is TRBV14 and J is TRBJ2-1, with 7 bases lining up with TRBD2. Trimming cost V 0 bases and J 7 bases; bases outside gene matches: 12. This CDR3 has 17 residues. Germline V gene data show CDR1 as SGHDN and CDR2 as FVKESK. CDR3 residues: CASSQEVMVAGRNEQFF. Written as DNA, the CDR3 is TGTGCCAGCAGCCAAGAGGTTATGGTAGCGGGTCGGAATGAGCAGTTCTTC. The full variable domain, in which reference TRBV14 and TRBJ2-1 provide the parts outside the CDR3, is EAGVTQFPSHSVIEKGQTVTLRCDPISGHDNLYWYRRVMGKEIKFLLHFVKESKQDESGMPNNRFLAERTGGTYSTLKVQPAELEDSGVYFCASSQEVMVAGRNEQFFGPGTRLTVL.